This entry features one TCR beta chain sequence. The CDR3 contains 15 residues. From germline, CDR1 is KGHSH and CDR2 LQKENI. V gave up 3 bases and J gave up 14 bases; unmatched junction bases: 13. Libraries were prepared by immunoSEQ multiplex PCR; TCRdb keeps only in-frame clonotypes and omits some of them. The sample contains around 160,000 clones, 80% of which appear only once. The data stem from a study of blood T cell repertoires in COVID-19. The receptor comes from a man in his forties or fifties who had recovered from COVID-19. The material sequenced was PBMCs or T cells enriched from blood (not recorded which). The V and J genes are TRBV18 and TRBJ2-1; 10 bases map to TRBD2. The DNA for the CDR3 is TGTGCCAGCTCACCGGCCGGACTAGCGGTAATTAGGGAGTTCTTC. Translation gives CASSPAGLAVIREFF.